The T cell receptor beta chain under discussion was sequenced for a study of blood T cell repertoires in COVID-19. The overall study: T cells, B-cell-depleted T cells, or PBMCs provided the cDNA or gDNA that served as material.

The length of the CDR3 is 14 residues. Germline V CDR1 and CDR2: MNHEY, SVGAGI. J gave up 4 bases and V 8 bases, and 9 bases lay outside the gene matches. Those enrolled, adults aged about 18 to 95 years, came from roughly 22 US areas. In the source study's methods: Using reference gene primer amplification, nucleated cell counts were estimated. Produced via immunoSEQ multiplex PCR; TCRdb's table is partial and in-frame only. The V and J calls and the clone size are those of that table, but D and trimming were determined from the DNA. Among 300,000 to 350,000 clones listed, nearly 90% were seen once. V usage is TRBV6-5 and J usage is TRBJ2-5; TRBD2 matches 8 bases. Sequenced: PBMCs or T cells enriched from blood (not recorded which). This TCR was sampled from a woman between 18 and 29 years old with acute COVID-19. The CDR3 spells CASRFVGRGETQYF. The DNA of the CDR3 is TGTGCCAGCCGATTCGTCGGGAGGGGAGAGACCCAGTACTTC.